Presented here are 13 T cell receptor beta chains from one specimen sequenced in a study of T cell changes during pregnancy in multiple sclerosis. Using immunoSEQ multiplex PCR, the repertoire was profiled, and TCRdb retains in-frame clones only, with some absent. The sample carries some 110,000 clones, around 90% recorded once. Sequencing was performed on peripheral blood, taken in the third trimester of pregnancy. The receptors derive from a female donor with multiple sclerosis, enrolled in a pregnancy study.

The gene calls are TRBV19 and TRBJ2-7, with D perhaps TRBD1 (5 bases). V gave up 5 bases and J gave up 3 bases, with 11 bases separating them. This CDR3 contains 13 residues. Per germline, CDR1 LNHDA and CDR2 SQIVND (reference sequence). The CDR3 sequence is CASSGQGGYEQYF. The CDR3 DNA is TGTGCCAGTAGTGGGCAGGGTGGCTACGAGCAGTACTTC.

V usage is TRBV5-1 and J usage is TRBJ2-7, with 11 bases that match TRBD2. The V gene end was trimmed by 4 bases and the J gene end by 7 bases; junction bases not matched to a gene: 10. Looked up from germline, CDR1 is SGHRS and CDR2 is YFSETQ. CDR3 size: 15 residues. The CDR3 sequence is CASSGGTSGGTEQYF. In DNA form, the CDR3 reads TGCGCCAGCAGCGGCGGGACTAGCGGCGGTACGGAGCAGTACTTC.

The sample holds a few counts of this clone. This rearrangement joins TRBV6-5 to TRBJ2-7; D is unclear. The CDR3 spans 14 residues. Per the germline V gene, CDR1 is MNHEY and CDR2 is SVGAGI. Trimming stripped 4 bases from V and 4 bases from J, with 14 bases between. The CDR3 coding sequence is TGTGCCAGCAGTTGGTCTAGAGGCACATACGAGCAGTACTTC. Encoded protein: CASSWSRGTYEQYF.

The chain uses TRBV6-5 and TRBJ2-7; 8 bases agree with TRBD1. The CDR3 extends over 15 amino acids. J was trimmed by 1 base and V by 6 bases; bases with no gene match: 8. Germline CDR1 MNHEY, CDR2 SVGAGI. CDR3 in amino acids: CASSFGQGPSYEQYF. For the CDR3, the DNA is TGTGCCAGCAGCTTCGGACAGGGCCCTTCCTACGAGCAGTACTTC.

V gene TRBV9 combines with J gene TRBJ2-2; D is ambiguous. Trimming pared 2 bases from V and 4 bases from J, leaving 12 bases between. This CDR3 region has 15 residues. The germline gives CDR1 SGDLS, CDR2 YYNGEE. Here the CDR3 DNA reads TGTGCCAGCAGCGTTGTAACAGACCCCACCGGGGAGCTGTTTTTT. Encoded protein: CASSVVTDPTGELFF.

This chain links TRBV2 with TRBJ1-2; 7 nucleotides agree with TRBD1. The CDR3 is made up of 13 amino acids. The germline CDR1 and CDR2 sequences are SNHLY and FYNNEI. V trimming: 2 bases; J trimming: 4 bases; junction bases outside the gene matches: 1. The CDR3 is CASSERTGYGYTF. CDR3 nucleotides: TGTGCCAGCAGTGAACGGACAGGCTATGGCTACACCTTC.

In nucleotides, the CDR3 is TGTGCCAGCAGTCCAGGTGCGGGGGCTCCCCTCGTTTCACCCCTCCACTTT. It yields the protein CASSPGAGAPLVSPLHF. The V gene is TRBV28, the J gene TRBJ1-6; TRBD1 might be the D (6 bases). CDR1 and CDR2 from the germline V gene are MDHEN and SYDVKM. This CDR3 contains 17 residues. V lost 5 bases, J lost 9 bases, and 23 bases lay in between.

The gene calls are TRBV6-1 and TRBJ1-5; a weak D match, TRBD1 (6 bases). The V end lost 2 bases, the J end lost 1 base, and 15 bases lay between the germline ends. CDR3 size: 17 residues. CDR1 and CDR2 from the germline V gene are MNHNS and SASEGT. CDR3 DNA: TGTGCCAGCAGTGAAAATCAGGGGACGAGAAGCAATCAGCCCCAGCATTTT. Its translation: CASSENQGTRSNQPQHF.

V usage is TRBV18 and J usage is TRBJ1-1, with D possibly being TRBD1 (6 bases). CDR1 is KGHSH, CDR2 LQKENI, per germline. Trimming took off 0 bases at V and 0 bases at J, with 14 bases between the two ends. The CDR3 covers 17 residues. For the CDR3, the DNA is TGTGCCAGCTCACCACCTAAAGGGACACTGATGAACACTGAAGCTTTCTTT. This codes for CASSPPKGTLMNTEAFF.

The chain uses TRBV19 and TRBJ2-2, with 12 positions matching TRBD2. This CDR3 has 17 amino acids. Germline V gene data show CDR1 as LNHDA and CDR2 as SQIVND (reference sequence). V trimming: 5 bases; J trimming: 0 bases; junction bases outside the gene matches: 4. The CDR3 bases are TGTGCCAGTAGTGTACTAGCGGGAGGAACGAACACCGGGGAGCTGTTTTTT. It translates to CASSVLAGGTNTGELFF.

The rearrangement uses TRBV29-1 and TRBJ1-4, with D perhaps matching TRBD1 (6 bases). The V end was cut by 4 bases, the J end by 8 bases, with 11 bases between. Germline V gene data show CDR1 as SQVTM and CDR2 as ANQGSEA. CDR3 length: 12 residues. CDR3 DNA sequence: TGCAGCGTTGTAGGGAGGGGGGAAAAACTGTTTTTT. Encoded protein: CSVVGRGEKLFF.

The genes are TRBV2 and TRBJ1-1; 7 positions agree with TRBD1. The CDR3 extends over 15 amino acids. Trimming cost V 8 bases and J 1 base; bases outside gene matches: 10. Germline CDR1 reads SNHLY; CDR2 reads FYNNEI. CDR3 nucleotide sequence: TGTGCCAGCGGGGGAAGGGGGCTCAGGAACACTGAAGCTTTCTTT. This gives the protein CASGGRGLRNTEAFF.

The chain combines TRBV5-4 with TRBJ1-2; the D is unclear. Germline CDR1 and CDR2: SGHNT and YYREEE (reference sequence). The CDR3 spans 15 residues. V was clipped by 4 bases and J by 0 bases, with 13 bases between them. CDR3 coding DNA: TGTGCCAGCAGCCCCGGGGAGCTTGCTAACTATGGCTACACCTTC. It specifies CASSPGELANYGYTF.